This TCR beta chain was profiled in a study of blood T cell repertoires in COVID-19. Germline loops: CDR1 KGHDR, CDR2 SFDVKD. J gave up 5 bases and V 3 bases, and 4 bases lay outside the gene matches. The CDR3 spans 15 residues. TCRdb's copy holds only in-frame clones and misses some; the assay was immunoSEQ multiplex PCR. The table has roughly 50,000 clones, roughly 90% seen once. The rearrangement uses TRBV24-1 and TRBJ2-3, with 10 positions matching TRBD2. The sequenced sample consisted of peripheral blood. This receptor was identified in a woman in her sixties with active COVID-19. CDR3 coding DNA: TGTGCCACCAGTGATCCTACTAGCGGGGAAGATACGCAGTATTTT. Translation gives CATSDPTSGEDTQYF.